Here is one TCR beta chain with its context. What it binds is not known. Germline CDR1 is SGHTA and CDR2 is FQGNSA. Trimming shortened V by 5 bases and J by 1 base, and 13 bases separated the two germline ends. CDR3 length: 15 amino acids. The data were taken from a study of cytotoxic CD8 clonotypes in ibrutinib-treated CLL. Findings and caveats of the study: Rare overall, public clonotypes shrank or held steady under therapy. Age-matched healthy donor levels were exceeded by baseline clonality, which tracked circulating CD8+ T-cell counts.

Only in-frame clones appear in the TCRdb table, and some are missing; sequencing was by immunoSEQ multiplex PCR. The sample records about 160,000 clones, roughly four fifths being singletons. This TCR was recovered from a human donor with chronic lymphocytic leukemia. The material was PBMCs, obtained after 24 months of ibrutinib treatment. The chain employs TRBV7-2 and TRBJ2-3; tentative D call: TRBD1 (5 bases). The CDR3 protein is CASSPRIGGTDTQYF. For the CDR3, the DNA is TGTGCCAGCAGCCCACGTATAGGGGGCACAGATACGCAGTATTTT.